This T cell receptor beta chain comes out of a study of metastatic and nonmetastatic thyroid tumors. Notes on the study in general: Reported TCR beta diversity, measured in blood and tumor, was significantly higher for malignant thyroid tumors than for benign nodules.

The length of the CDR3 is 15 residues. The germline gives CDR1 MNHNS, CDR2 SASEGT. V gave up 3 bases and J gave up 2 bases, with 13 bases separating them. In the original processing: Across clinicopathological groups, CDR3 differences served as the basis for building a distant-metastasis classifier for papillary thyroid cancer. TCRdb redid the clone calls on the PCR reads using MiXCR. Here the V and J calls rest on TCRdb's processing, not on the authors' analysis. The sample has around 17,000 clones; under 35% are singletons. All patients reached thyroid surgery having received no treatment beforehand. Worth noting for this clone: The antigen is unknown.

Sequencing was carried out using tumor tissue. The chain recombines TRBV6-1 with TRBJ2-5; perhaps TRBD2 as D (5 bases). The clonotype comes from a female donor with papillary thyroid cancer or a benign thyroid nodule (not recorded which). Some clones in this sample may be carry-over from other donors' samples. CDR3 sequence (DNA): TGTGCCAGCAGTGAGGCCGGTGGGGAGCAAGAGACCCAGTACTTC. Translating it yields CASSEAGGEQETQYF.